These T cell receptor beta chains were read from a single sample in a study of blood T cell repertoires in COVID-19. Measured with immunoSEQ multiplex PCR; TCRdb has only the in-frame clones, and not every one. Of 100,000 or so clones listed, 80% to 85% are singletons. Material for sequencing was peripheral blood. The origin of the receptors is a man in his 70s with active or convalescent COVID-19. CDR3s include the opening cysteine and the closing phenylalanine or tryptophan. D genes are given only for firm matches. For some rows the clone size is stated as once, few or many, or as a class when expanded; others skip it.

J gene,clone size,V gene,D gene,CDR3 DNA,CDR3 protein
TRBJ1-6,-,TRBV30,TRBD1,TGTGCCTGGGACAGGGGCTCCTATAATTCACCCCTCCACTTT,CAWDRGSYNSPLHF
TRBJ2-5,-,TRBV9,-,TGTGCCAGCAGCTCCCGACCTACAGGGTCAGAGACCCAGTACTTC,CASSSRPTGSETQYF
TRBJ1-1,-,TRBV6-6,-,TGTGCCAGCAGTTACCGACACAGGTATGAAGCTTTCTTT,CASSYRHRYEAFF
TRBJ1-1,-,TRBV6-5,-,TGTGCCAGCAGTCCCCACCCGGAGGCTCGAGCTTTCTTT,CASSPHPEARAFF
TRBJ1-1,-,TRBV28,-,TGTGCCCACAGGCGGGGGTACACTGAAGCTTTCTTT,CAHRRGYTEAFF
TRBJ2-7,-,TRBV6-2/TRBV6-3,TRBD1,TGTGCCAGCAGTCCCCCAGGGGGCGGTTACGAGCAGTACTTC,CASSPPGGGYEQYF
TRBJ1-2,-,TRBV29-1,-,TGCAGCGTTGGGGCCGCAGTGGACTATGGCTACACCTTC,CSVGAAVDYGYTF
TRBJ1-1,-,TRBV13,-,TGTGCCAGCAGTCTGAACAGATTGAACACTGAAGCTTTCTTT,CASSLNRLNTEAFF
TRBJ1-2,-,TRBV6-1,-,TGTGCCAGCAGTGAAGAGCGGCTATATGGCTACACCTTC,CASSEERLYGYTF
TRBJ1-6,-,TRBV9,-,TGTGCCAGCAGCGTAAACGATGGAAGCGGATCACCCCTCCACTTT,CASSVNDGSGSPLHF
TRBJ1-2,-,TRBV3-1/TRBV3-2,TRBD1,TGTGCCAGCAGCCCTGGGACAGGGTTAAGCGGCTACACCTTC,CASSPGTGLSGYTF
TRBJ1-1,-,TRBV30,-,TGTGCCTGGAGCGGAGTGAACACTGAAGCTTTCTTT,CAWSGVNTEAFF
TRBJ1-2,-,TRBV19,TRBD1,TGTGCCAGTAGCATCGACAGGGGCTTGGGTAACTATGGCTACACCTTC,CASSIDRGLGNYGYTF
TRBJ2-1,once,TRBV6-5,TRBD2,TGTGCCAGCAGTTATGCGGGGGGGCCTGGGAATGAGCAGTTCTTC,CASSYAGGPGNEQFF
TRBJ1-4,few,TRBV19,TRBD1,TGTGCCAGTAGTATGGGACAGCCTAATGAAAAACTGTTTTTT,CASSMGQPNEKLFF
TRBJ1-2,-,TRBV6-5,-,TGTGCCAGCACTCTCACTACAGGGGGCTACACCTTC,CASTLTTGGYTF
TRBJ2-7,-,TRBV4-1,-,TGCGCCAGCAGCCAAGCGGACAGTTTTAGCGACGAGCAGTACTTC,CASSQADSFSDEQYF
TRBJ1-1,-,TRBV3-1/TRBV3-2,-,TGTGCCAGCAGCCCCTCAGGACAGTCGACTGAAGCTTTCTTT,CASSPSGQSTEAFF
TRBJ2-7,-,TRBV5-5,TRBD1,TGTGCCAGCAGCTCGGGACAGGGGGCTTACGAGCAGTACTTC,CASSSGQGAYEQYF
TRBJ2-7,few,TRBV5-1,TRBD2,TGCGCCAGCAGCTTGGACCTAGCGGGGGCCTACGAGCAGTACTTC,CASSLDLAGAYEQYF
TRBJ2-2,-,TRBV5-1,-,TGCGCCAGCAGCTTGGTAGTCACCGGGGAGCTGTTTTTT,CASSLVVTGELFF
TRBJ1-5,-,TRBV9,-,TGTGCCAGCAGCGTAGGCCAGGGTGGCAATCAGCCCCAGCATTTT,CASSVGQGGNQPQHF
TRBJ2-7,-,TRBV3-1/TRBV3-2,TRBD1,TGTGCCAGCAGCCCAGTTGGCGACAGGGCCGAGCAGTACTTC,CASSPVGDRAEQYF
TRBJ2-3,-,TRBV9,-,TGTGCCAGCAGCGTAGATAGCCCCGAAACAGATACGCAGTATTTT,CASSVDSPETDTQYF
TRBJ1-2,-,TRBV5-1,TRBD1,TGCGCCAGCAGCCTCGACTCCACCGGGACAGGGTACGGCGGCTACACCTTC,CASSLDSTGTGYGGYTF
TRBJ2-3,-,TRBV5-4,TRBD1,TGTGCCAGCAGCTTGCCTGGTGACAGGGGACCAGATACGCAGTATTTT,CASSLPGDRGPDTQYF
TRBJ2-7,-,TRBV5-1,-,TGCGCCAGCAGCGCAACCCGGACAGGGAGGGGCTACGAGCAGTACTTC,CASSATRTGRGYEQYF
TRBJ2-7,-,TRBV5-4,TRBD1,TGTGCCAGCAGCTTAGTTGTCGGGACAGGGACGGTCTACGAGCAGTACTTC,CASSLVVGTGTVYEQYF
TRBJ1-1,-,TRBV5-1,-,TGCGCCAGCAGCTTCACAGAGAACACTGAAGCTTTCTTT,CASSFTENTEAFF